This T cell receptor (beta chain) originates from a study of shared clonotypes between healthy human individuals. Overall study findings and caveats: The study found about 5% of naive CD4 clonotypes shared across a few donors.

Method: immunoSEQ multiplex PCR; TCRdb's copy keeps in-frame clones and lacks some. The repertoire includes more than 1,200,000 clones, approximately 98.5% of them detected once, and 0.3% to 0.45% sits in the top ten. Researchers partitioned CD4+ cells into CD45RA+ naive and CD45RA-negative memory subsets. V lost 6 bases and J lost 12; bases outside the gene matches: 7. The CDR3 spans 13 residues. Germline CDR1 MNHEY, CDR2 SVGAGI. Details on this clone: Antigen: not known.

The gene calls are TRBV6-5 and TRBJ2-6; 8 positions match TRBD1. This sequence originates from a man under 40 in good health. Sequenced input: naive CD4+ T cells sorted from blood. Regarding subset: CD45RA+ positively selected. CDR3: CASRPGQVFVLTF. The DNA for the CDR3 is TGTGCCAGCAGACCGGGACAGGTTTTCGTCCTGACTTTC.